This TCR beta chain emerged from a study of Graves' ophthalmopathy and Graves' hyperthyroidism. At the level of the study: Peripheral blood collection took place at initial diagnosis, before any treatment.

Amplification of the TCR beta CDR3 regions used RNA transcripts (as template). The first round was an RT-PCR with HTBI primers, and the second round was a multiplex PCR. One entry per CDR3 protein, called by TCRdb with MiXCR from the multiplex PCR reads. The table has fewer than 350,000 distinct CDR3 sequences, roughly 16% seen once. This clonotype came up many times. Its cognate antigen is unknown. Findings and limits, study-wide: A 13-signature model separated ophthalmopathy from stable hyperthyroidism, reaching 87.88% sensitivity and roughly 84% specificity cross-validated. Sensitivity reached 70% to 71% and specificity about 78% when the model predicted ophthalmopathy progression.

Having ophthalmopathy, the donors showed moderate-to-severe activity, CAS ≥3 and NOSPECS ≥4, with disease lasting under 3 months. Germline V lookup: CDR1 DFQATT, CDR2 SNEGSKA (reference sequence). The V segment lost 0 bases and the J segment 4 bases; nucleotides outside the gene matches: 6. CDR3 size: 14 residues. The rearrangement uses TRBV20-1 and TRBJ2-7; TRBD2 aligns across 7 bases. Sequencing was carried out using peripheral blood. The receptor's source is an adult man with Graves' ophthalmopathy. CDR3 sequence reads: CSAREAGRPYEQYF. The CDR3 DNA sequence: TGCAGTGCTAGAGAAGCGGGACGTCCATACGAGCAGTACTTC.